The clone carrying this T cell receptor (beta chain) was observed a few times. Its antigen is not identified. The data were taken from a study of beta chain features in type 1 diabetes. Looking at the study overall: Patients did not differ from healthy donors in age, gender or cell yield.

All of the sorted populations showed purity greater than 95%. What was sequenced were expressed TCRB transcripts, since all of the isolated RNA had been reverse transcribed. The data were produced by immunoSEQ multiplex PCR, yet TCRdb's version contains in-frame clones alone and is incomplete. The repertoire holds hundreds of thousands of clones, with about 16% as singletons. Regarding the study as a whole: HLA influence on TCRB rearrangement stayed unresolved here. A pattern of fewer insertions and more deletions at VDJ junctions was seen in type 1 diabetes patients.

CDR3 length equals 14 residues. CDR1 is MNHNS, CDR2 SASEGT, per germline. The V gene end was trimmed by 10 bases and the J gene end by 6 bases; junction bases not matched to a gene: 15. The rearrangement links TRBV6-1 to TRBJ2-7; 7 bases agree with TRBD1. The source is a man aged 18 to 35 in good health. The sample taken for sequencing was naive CD4+ T cells from blood. CDR3 sequence (DNA): TGTGCCATAACTAAGACGGGACAGTTCCTCGAGCAGTACTTC. The encoded protein is CAITKTGQFLEQYF.